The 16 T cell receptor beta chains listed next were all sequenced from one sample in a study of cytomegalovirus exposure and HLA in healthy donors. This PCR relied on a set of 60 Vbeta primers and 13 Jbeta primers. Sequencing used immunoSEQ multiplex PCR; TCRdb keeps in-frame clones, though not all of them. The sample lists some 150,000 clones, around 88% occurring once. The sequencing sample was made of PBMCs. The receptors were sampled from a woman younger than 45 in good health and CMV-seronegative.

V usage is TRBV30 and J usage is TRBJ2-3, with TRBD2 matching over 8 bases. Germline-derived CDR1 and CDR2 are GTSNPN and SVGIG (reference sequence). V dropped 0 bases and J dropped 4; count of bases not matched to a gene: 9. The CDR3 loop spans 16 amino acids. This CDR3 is CAWSVRAGVRPDTQYF. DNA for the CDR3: TGTGCCTGGAGTGTACGAGCGGGAGTACGACCAGATACGCAGTATTTT.

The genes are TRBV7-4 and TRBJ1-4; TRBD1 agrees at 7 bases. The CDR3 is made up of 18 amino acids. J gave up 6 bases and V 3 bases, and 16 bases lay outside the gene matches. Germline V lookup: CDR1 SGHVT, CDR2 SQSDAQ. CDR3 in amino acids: CASSFRDRDLTTDEKLFF. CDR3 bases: TGTGCCAGCAGCTTCCGAGACAGGGACCTGACGACGGATGAAAAACTGTTTTTT.

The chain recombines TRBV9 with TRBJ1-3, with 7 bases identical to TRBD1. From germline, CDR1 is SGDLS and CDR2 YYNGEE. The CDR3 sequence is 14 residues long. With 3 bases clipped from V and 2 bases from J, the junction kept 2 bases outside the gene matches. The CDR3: CASSGTGAGNTIYF. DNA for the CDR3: TGTGCCAGCAGCGGGACAGGAGCTGGAAACACCATATATTTT. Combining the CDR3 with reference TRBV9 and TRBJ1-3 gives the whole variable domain DSGVTQTPKHLITATGQRVTLRCSPRSGDLSVYWYQQSLDQGLQFLIQYYNGEERAKGNILERFSAQQFPDLHSELNLSSLELGDSALYFCASSGTGAGNTIYFGEGSWLTVV.

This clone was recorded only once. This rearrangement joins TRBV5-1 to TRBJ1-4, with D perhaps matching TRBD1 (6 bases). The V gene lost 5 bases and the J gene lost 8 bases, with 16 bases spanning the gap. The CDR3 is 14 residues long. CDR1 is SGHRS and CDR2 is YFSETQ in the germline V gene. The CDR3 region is CASSLQGDGEKLFF. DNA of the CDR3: TGCGCCAGCAGTTTACAGGGAGACGGGGAAAAACTGTTTTTT.

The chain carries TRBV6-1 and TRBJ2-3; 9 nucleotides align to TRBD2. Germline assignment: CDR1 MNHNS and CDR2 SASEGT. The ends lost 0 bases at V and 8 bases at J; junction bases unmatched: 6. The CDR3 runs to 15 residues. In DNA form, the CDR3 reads TGTGCCAGCAGTGAAGCGCTTAGCGGGAGAGTTACGCAGTATTTT. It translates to CASSEALSGRVTQYF.

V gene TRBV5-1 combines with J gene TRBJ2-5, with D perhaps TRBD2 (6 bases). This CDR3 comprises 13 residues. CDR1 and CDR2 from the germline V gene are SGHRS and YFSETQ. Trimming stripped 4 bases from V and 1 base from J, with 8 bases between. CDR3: CASSRGFQETQYF. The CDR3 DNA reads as TGCGCCAGCAGCCGGGGGTTCCAAGAGACCCAGTACTTC.

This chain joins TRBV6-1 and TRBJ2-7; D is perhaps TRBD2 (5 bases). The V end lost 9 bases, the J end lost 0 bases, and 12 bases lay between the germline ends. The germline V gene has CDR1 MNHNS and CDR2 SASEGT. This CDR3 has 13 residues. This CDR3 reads CARGSGNSYEQYF. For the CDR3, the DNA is TGTGCCAGGGGGAGCGGAAACTCCTACGAGCAGTACTTC.

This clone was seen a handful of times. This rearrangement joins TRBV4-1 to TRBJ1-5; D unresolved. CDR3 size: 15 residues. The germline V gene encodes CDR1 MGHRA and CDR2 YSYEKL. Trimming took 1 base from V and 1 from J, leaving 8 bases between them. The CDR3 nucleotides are TGCGCCAGCAGCCAAGGCCGGGGAAGCAATCAGCCCCAGCATTTT. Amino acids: CASSQGRGSNQPQHF.

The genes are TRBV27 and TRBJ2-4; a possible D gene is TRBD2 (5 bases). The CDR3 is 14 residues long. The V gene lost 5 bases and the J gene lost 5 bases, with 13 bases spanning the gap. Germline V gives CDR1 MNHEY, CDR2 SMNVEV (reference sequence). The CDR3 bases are TGTGCCAGCAGTCCCTACCGGGGTCAAAACATTCAGTACTTC. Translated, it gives CASSPYRGQNIQYF.

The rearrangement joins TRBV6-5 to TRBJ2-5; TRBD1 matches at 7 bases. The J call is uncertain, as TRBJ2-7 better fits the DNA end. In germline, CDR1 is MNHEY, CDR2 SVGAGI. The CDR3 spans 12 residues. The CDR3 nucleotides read TGTGCCAGCAGGAGGACAGGATCCGAGCAGTACTTC. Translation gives CASRRTGSEQYF.

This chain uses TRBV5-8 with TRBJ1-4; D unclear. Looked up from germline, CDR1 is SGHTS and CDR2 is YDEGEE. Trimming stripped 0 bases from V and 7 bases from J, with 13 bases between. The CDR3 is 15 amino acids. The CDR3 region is CASSLGESGAEKLFF. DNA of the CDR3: TGTGCCAGCAGCTTGGGGGAGAGCGGTGCTGAAAAACTGTTTTTT.

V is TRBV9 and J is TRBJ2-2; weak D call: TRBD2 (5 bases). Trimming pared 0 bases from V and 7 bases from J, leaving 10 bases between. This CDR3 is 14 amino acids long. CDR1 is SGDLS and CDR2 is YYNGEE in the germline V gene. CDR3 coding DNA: TGTGCCAGCAGCGTAGCAACGGGGATCGGGGAGCTGTTTTTT. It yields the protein CASSVATGIGELFF.

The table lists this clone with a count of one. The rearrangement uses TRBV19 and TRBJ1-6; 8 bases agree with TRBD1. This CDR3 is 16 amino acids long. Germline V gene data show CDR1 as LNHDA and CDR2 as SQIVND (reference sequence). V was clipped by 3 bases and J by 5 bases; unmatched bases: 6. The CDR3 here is CASSISDRVNNSPLHF. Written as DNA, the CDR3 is TGTGCCAGTAGTATTTCGGACAGGGTTAATAATTCACCCCTCCACTTT.

The CDR3 DNA is TGTGCCAGCAGCCAGGGGGGAAATCAGCCCCAGCATTTT. As protein: CASSQGGNQPQHF. The V and J genes are TRBV14 and TRBJ1-5; D possibly corresponds to TRBD1 (5 bases). The germline V gene has CDR1 SGHDN and CDR2 FVKESK. Trimming removed 3 bases from V and 4 bases from J, with 7 bases in between. This CDR3 is built from 13 residues.

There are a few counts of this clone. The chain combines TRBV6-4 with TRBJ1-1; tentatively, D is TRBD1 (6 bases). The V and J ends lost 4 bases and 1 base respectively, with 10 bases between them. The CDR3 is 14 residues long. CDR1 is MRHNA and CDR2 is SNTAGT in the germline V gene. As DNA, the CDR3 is TGTGCCAGCAGTGCAGGGGCGGGGAACACTGAAGCTTTCTTT. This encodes CASSAGAGNTEAFF.

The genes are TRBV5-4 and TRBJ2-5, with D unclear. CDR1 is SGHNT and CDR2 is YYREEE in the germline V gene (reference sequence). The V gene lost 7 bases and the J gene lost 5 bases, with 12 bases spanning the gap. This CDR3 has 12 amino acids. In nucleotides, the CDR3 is TGTGCCAGCTCCCTGCCCGGGGAGACCCAGTACTTC. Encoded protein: CASSLPGETQYF.